This T cell receptor (beta chain) was obtained from a study of control samples from healthy donors and cancer patients. TCRdb's table, derived via immunoSEQ multiplex PCR, lists solely in-frame clones and lacks some. The table shows 90,000 to 95,000 clones, with around four fifths occurring only once. CDR1 is SEHNR and CDR2 is FQNEAQ in the germline V gene (reference sequence). The V end was cut by 8 bases, the J end by 9 bases, with 23 bases between. This CDR3 comprises 15 residues. This clone was recorded a few times. Sequencing was performed on blood. This receptor was taken from a man aged 25-45 years in good health. This chain joins TRBV7-9 and TRBJ2-1, with D maybe TRBD1 (6 bases). CDR3 sequence: CASGEQGRVGGEQFF. DNA for the CDR3: TGTGCCAGCGGTGAACAGGGTCGGGTTGGAGGTGAGCAGTTCTTC.